The 2 T cell receptor beta chains in this list originate from one sample, sequenced in a study of response to subunit inactivated influenza vaccine. TCRdb re-called the RT-PCR reads with MiXCR, one entry per CDR3 protein. The table shows some 500,000 distinct CDR3 sequences, with about an eighth occurring only once. This material consisted of PBMCs from blood, taken roughly 6 weeks after vaccination. The receptor source for this set is a man aged 50-60 years who received an inactivated influenza vaccine.

V gene TRBV4-3 combines with J gene TRBJ1-1; 7 nucleotides agree with TRBD1. The CDR3 is 14 residues long. With 0 bases clipped from V and 3 bases from J, the junction kept 1 base outside the gene matches. Germline CDR1 LGHNA, CDR2 YSLEER. CDR3 nucleotide sequence: TGCGCCAGCAGCCAAGATGGACAGGACACTGAAGCTTTCTTT. Encoded protein: CASSQDGQDTEAFF.

The chain recombines TRBV28 with TRBJ2-2; 11 nucleotides match TRBD2. This CDR3 comprises 16 residues. V was clipped by 5 bases and J by 5 bases; unmatched bases: 7. In germline, CDR1 is MDHEN, CDR2 SYDVKM. CDR3 loop: CASSDPSGGRTGELFF. The CDR3 DNA sequence: TGTGCCAGCAGTGACCCTAGCGGGGGGCGGACCGGGGAGCTGTTTTTT. Filled out from reference TRBV28 and TRBJ2-2, the complete variable domain reads DVKVTQSSRYLVKRTGEKVFLECVQDMDHENMFWYRQDPGLGLRLIYFSYDVKMKEKGDIPEGYSVSREKKERFSLILESASTNQTSMYLCASSDPSGGRTGELFFGEGSRLTVL.